The rows below give T cell receptor beta chains drawn from one sample of a study of OX40 agonist ivuxolimab in advanced cancers. Only in-frame clones appear in the TCRdb table, and some are missing; sequencing was by immunoSEQ multiplex PCR. The table has over 65,000 clones, more than 80% seen once. Sequenced material: CD4+ or CD8+ T cells sorted from blood, taken in a trial of the OX40 agonist ivuxolimab. These receptors were taken from an adult with an advanced solid tumor such as melanoma, head and neck, liver or kidney cancer. Both conserved end residues are part of each CDR3. Fields, in order: D gene, V gene, J gene, clone size, CDR3 protein, CDR3 DNA. D genes are given only for firm matches. Not every row has a clone size; where given, it reads once, few, many or a size class.

D: NA
V: TRBV9
J: TRBJ1-6
size: NA
CDR3: CASSVVAYNSPLHF
DNA: TGTGCCAGCAGCGTAGTGGCCTACAATTCACCCCTCCACTTT

D: TRBD1
V: TRBV5-4
J: TRBJ1-3
size: few
CDR3: CASSPRDRGSGNTIYF
DNA: TGTGCCAGCAGCCCCCGGGACAGGGGCTCTGGAAACACCATATATTTT

D: TRBD2
V: TRBV27
J: TRBJ2-3
size: NA
CDR3: CASSSPTSGRGDTQYF
DNA: TGTGCCAGCAGTAGCCCGACTAGCGGGCGGGGAGATACGCAGTATTTT

D: TRBD1
V: TRBV28
J: TRBJ1-2
size: NA
CDR3: CASSPHPTGNNYGYTF
DNA: TGTGCCAGCAGTCCCCACCCGACAGGGAATAACTATGGCTACACCTTC

D: NA
V: TRBV9
J: TRBJ2-2
size: NA
CDR3: CASSPRLAPNTGELFF
DNA: TGTGCCAGCAGCCCGCGGCTAGCGCCTAACACCGGGGAGCTGTTTTTT

D: TRBD1
V: TRBV9
J: TRBJ2-7
size: NA
CDR3: CASSEGSTGAHGGQYF
DNA: TGTGCCAGCAGCGAGGGATCGACAGGGGCACATGGGGGGCAGTACTTC

D: NA
V: TRBV6-6
J: TRBJ1-4
size: NA
CDR3: CASSYSVQVGEKLFF
DNA: TGTGCCAGCAGTTACTCGGTTCAAGTGGGTGAAAAACTGTTTTTT

D: NA
V: TRBV27
J: TRBJ2-5
size: NA
CDR3: CASSPYSANQETQYF
DNA: TGTGCCAGCAGTCCGTACTCGGCGAACCAAGAGACCCAGTACTTC

D: NA
V: TRBV9
J: TRBJ1-2
size: once
CDR3: CASSVGGGYGYTF
DNA: TGTGCCAGCAGCGTAGGGGGAGGGTATGGCTACACCTTC

D: NA
V: TRBV6-1
J: TRBJ2-5
size: NA
CDR3: CASSVKPGLSETQYF
DNA: TGTGCCAGCAGTGTGAAACCGGGACTGTCAGAGACCCAGTACTTC

D: TRBD1
V: TRBV5-6
J: TRBJ1-1
size: NA
CDR3: CASSWMDRRDTEAFF
DNA: TGTGCCAGCAGCTGGATGGACAGGCGAGACACTGAAGCTTTCTTT

D: NA
V: TRBV6-7
J: TRBJ2-5
size: once
CDR3: CASSYRAGFPQETQYF
DNA: TGTGCCAGCAGTTACCGGGCAGGGTTTCCCCAAGAGACCCAGTACTTC

D: NA
V: TRBV9
J: TRBJ2-5
size: NA
CDR3: CASSTEQLHLRYF
DNA: TGTGCCAGCAGCACCGAACAGCTACATCTCCGGTACTTC

D: NA
V: TRBV11-2
J: TRBJ1-2
size: NA
CDR3: CASSSPPNYGYTF
DNA: TGTGCCAGCAGCTCACCCCCCAACTATGGCTACACCTTC

D: NA
V: TRBV6-5
J: TRBJ2-7
size: NA
CDR3: CASTPNHRGYEQYF
DNA: TGTGCCAGCACCCCGAATCATCGGGGTTACGAGCAGTACTTC

D: NA
V: TRBV7-9
J: TRBJ1-5
size: NA
CDR3: CASSLGAWGINQPQHF
DNA: TGTGCCAGCAGCTTAGGAGCCTGGGGGATTAATCAGCCCCAGCATTTT

D: NA
V: TRBV2
J: TRBJ2-5
size: NA
CDR3: CASSGRKETQYF
DNA: TGTGCCAGCAGTGGTAGAAAAGAGACCCAGTACTTC

D: TRBD1
V: TRBV5-6
J: TRBJ2-7
size: NA
CDR3: CASSSGTGVFYEQYF
DNA: TGTGCCAGCAGCTCCGGGACAGGGGTCTTCTACGAGCAGTACTTC

D: NA
V: TRBV2
J: TRBJ2-5
size: NA
CDR3: CASSYSVRVETQYF
DNA: TGTGCCAGCAGTTACAGCGTTCGAGTCGAGACCCAGTACTTC

D: TRBD1
V: TRBV6-6
J: TRBJ2-4
size: NA
CDR3: CASRETGTGAGNIQYF
DNA: TGTGCCAGCAGGGAAACGGGGACAGGGGCGGGAAACATTCAGTACTTC

D: NA
V: TRBV6-6
J: TRBJ2-5
size: NA
CDR3: CASSYAWEQETQYF
DNA: TGTGCCAGCAGTTACGCATGGGAGCAAGAGACCCAGTACTTC